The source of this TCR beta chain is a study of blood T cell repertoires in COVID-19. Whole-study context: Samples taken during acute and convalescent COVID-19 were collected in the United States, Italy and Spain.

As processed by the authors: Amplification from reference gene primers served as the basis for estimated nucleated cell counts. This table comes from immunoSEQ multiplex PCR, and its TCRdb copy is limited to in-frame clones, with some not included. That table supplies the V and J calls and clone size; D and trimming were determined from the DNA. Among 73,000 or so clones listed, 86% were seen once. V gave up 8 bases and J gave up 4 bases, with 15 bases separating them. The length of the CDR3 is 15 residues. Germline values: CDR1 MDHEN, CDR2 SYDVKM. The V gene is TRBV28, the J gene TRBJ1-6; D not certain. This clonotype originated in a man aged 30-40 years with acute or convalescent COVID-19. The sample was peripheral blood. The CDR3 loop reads CASGPHQTYNSPLHF. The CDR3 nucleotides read TGTGCCAGCGGCCCGCACCAAACGTATAATTCACCCCTCCACTTT.